This passage covers 26 T cell receptor beta chains from one sample sequenced in a study of T cells after yellow fever vaccination. TCRdb used MiXCR to reprocess the 5' RACE reads, holding one entry per CDR3 protein. The data contain nearly 70,000 distinct CDR3 sequences, over 6% of them singletons. The input for sequencing was CD8+ T cells sorted from PBMCs, taken roughly 45 days after the first yellow fever vaccination. The receptors were sampled from a man in his late teens or twenties who received the YFV17D yellow fever vaccine.

This clonotype has at least ten counts. This chain links TRBV6-2 or TRBV6-3 with TRBJ1-1; D uncertain. The CDR3 runs to 12 residues. Trimming pared 0 bases from V and 7 bases from J, leaving 6 bases between. The germline V gene encodes CDR1 MNHEY and CDR2 SVGEGT. The CDR3: CASSYSGSEAFF. The DNA of the CDR3 is TGTGCCAGCAGTTACTCAGGGAGTGAAGCTTTCTTT.

The genes are TRBV7-9 and TRBJ2-5, with no clear D. The germline V gene has CDR1 SEHNR and CDR2 FQNEAQ (reference sequence). The CDR3 contains 14 residues. V lost 5 bases and J lost 4, with 14 bases in between. The CDR3 sequence is CASSILVHPETQYF. CDR3 DNA: TGTGCCAGCAGCATACTGGTTCACCCAGAGACCCAGTACTTC. Supplemented by reference TRBV7-9 and TRBJ2-5, the full variable domain reads DTGVSQNPRHKITKRGQNVTFRCDPISEHNRLYWYRQTLGQGPEFLTYFQNEAQLEKSRLLSDRFSAERPKGSFSTLEIQRTEQGDSAMYLCASSILVHPETQYFGPGTRLLVL.

This clonotype was observed many times. The V call is TRBV27, the J call TRBJ2-7; the D call may be TRBD1 or TRBD2 (5 bases each). CDR1 and CDR2 (germline): MNHEY, SMNVEV (reference sequence). The CDR3 runs to 15 residues. Between the trimmed V and J ends, which lost 1 base and 0 bases, there was a span of 10 bases. The CDR3 region has the DNA TGTGCCAGCAGTTTATGGGCAGGGAGCTCCTACGAGCAGTACTTC. Protein sequence: CASSLWAGSSYEQYF.

This clonotype was recorded at least ten times. The rearrangement joins TRBV20-1 to TRBJ2-7, with D unresolved. Trimming removed 3 bases from V and 2 bases from J, with 11 bases in between. The CDR3 contains 13 residues. Germline loops: CDR1 DFQATT, CDR2 SNEGSKA (reference sequence). The CDR3 DNA reads as TGCAGTGCTAGGCTGGGCCATGCCTACGAGCAGTACTTC. Its protein product is CSARLGHAYEQYF.

This clonotype was seen ten or more times. This sequence joins TRBV4-1 and TRBJ2-1, with 8 bases aligning to TRBD1. The CDR3 runs 16 residues. The germline V gene has CDR1 MGHRA and CDR2 YSYEKL. The junction had 5 bases not matched to a gene; V was cut back by 0 bases and J by 4 bases. The CDR3 is CASSQDSGGGYNEQFF. The CDR3 nucleotides are TGCGCCAGCAGCCAAGATTCAGGGGGCGGTTACAATGAGCAGTTCTTC.

This clonotype turned up a few times. The genes are TRBV5-5 and TRBJ2-5, with TRBD2 matching over 11 bases. Germline values: CDR1 SGHKS, CDR2 YYEKEE (reference sequence). The CDR3 runs 15 residues. V was clipped by 1 base and J by 5 bases; unmatched bases: 4. In nucleotides, the CDR3 is TGTGCCAGCAGCTTGTTTAGCGGGGGGGCCGAGACCCAGTACTTC. Translation: CASSLFSGGAETQYF.

This clonotype came up many times. The germline gene is not matched at one end of the junction; a read error may be the cause. The genes are TRBV7-7 and TRBJ1-3; D possibly corresponds to TRBD1 (5 bases). This CDR3 is built from 16 residues. The germline V gene encodes CDR1 SSHAT and CDR2 FNYEAQ (reference sequence). CDR3 protein: CASSPFPRADGNTIYF. The CDR3 DNA follows: TGTGCTAGCAGCCCGTTCCCCAGGGCGGACGGAAACACCATATATTTT.

This clonotype was seen more than once but under ten times. V and J are TRBV6-5 and TRBJ1-5, with 7 bases lining up with TRBD1. V shed 2 bases, J shed 3 bases, and the junction held 10 bases outside the gene matches. CDR1 and CDR2 (germline): MNHEY, SVGAGI. This CDR3 has 17 amino acids. CDR3 amino acids: CASSYNLPTGVNQPQHF. CDR3 nucleotides: TGTGCCAGCAGTTACAATCTCCCCACAGGGGTCAATCAGCCCCAGCATTTT.

The table lists this clonotype with many counts. The V gene is TRBV4-1, the J gene TRBJ2-3; 11 bases are shared with TRBD2. The CDR3 is 14 residues long. Germline V lookup: CDR1 MGHRA, CDR2 YSYEKL. Trimming took 4 bases from V and 5 from J; bases not matched to a gene: 2. CDR3 nucleotides: TGCGCCAGCAGCCCGGGACTAGCGGAAGATACGCAGTATTTT. This gives the protein CASSPGLAEDTQYF.

This clonotype was counted many times. The J gene is TRBJ1-5, the V gene TRBV2; 7 bases agree with TRBD1. Germline trimming cut 4 bases from V and 0 bases from J; bases unmatched to any gene: 3. The CDR3 spans 15 residues. CDR1 is SNHLY and CDR2 is FYNNEI in the germline V gene. CDR3 loop: CASSVGQYSNQPQHF. The DNA for the CDR3 is TGTGCCAGCAGTGTGGGACAGTATAGCAATCAGCCCCAGCATTTT.

This clonotype appeared many times. This chain connects TRBV6-5 to TRBJ2-1; D is perhaps TRBD2 (5 bases). With 4 bases removed from V and 5 bases from J, the gap between germline ends came to 18 bases. The CDR3 runs to 16 residues. The germline CDR1 and CDR2 sequences are MNHEY and SVGAGI. The CDR3 loop reads CASSSDSGVLDNEQFF. The CDR3 nucleotides are TGTGCCAGCAGTTCGGACTCCGGGGTATTGGACAATGAGCAGTTCTTC.

As for this clonotype: Relative to the germline gene, one junction end is altered; a read error may explain this. This chain uses TRBV9 with TRBJ2-3, with 8 bases fitting TRBD2. CDR3 size: 16 residues. Germline CDR1 and CDR2: SGDLS and YYNGEE. CDR3 protein: CACSVAAGGNSDTQYF. Written as DNA, the CDR3 is TGTGCCTGCAGCGTCGCGGCGGGGGGCAACTCAGATACGCAGTATTTT.

There are many counts of this clonotype. The V call is TRBV12-3 or TRBV12-4, the J call TRBJ2-7; D remains unclear. Trimming left V 3 bases short and J 2 bases short, with 5 bases between. This CDR3 comprises 12 residues. The CDR3 sequence: CASSFNTYEQYV. The CDR3 region has the DNA TGTGCCAGCAGTTTTAACACCTACGAGCAGTACGTC.

This clonotype has ten or more counts. The chain couples TRBV11-2 to TRBJ2-5; D perhaps matches TRBD1 (6 bases). With 4 bases removed from V and 4 bases from J, the gap between germline ends came to 13 bases. The CDR3 spans 14 residues. Germline V lookup: CDR1 SGHAT, CDR2 FQNNGV. The CDR3 nucleotides are TGTGCCAGCAGCTACCCCACAGGGCTAGAGACCCAGTACTTC. This gives the protein CASSYPTGLETQYF.

Of note for this clonotype: A much more abundant neighbour one base away suggests this may be a read error. The chain carries TRBV6-4 and TRBJ2-3, with a possible D match to TRBD1 (6 bases). This CDR3 has 15 amino acids. Trimming cost V 3 bases and J 6 bases, with 16 bases left between them. The germline V gene encodes CDR1 MRHNA and CDR2 SNTAGT. The CDR3, as DNA: TGTGCCAGCAGTGAGTCACAGGGTAGTCTTGATACGCAGTATTTT. This codes for CASSESQGSLDTQYF.

This clonotype was counted at least ten times. V and J are TRBV6-5 and TRBJ2-5, with D maybe TRBD2 (6 bases). Trimming left V 7 bases short and J 5 bases short, with 20 bases between. The CDR3 length is 15 residues. Per germline, CDR1 MNHEY and CDR2 SVGAGI. CDR3 in DNA: TGTGCCAGCACCGTCGTCCGGGTACGGGGGGAGACCCAGTACTTC. This translates into CASTVVRVRGETQYF.

The rearrangement joins TRBV6-2 or TRBV6-3 to TRBJ2-7; 9 nucleotides align to TRBD2. Germline loops: CDR1 MNHEY, CDR2 SVGEGT. The CDR3 is 16 residues long. After removal of 5 bases from V and 1 base from J, the junction contained 9 bases not matched to a gene. CDR3 amino acids: CASSPLRAGGSYEQYV. DNA for the CDR3: TGTGCCAGCAGTCCCCTTCGAGCGGGGGGTTCCTACGAGCAGTACGTC.

The CDR3 coding sequence is TGTGCCTCCTGCCAAGTAGTGATAGCGGTGTCACAAGAGACCCAGTACTTC. Translation gives CASCQVVIAVSQETQYF. The gene calls are TRBV3-1 and TRBJ2-5, with a tentative D call TRBD2 (6 bases). This CDR3 contains 17 residues. V lost 11 bases and J lost 2, with 27 bases in between. The V gene's germline CDR1 is LGHDT and CDR2 YNNKEL (reference sequence).

This chain joins TRBV5-5 and TRBJ2-3; D gene ambiguous. V shed 4 bases and J shed 5 bases, with 14 bases lying between them. Per germline, CDR1 SGHKS and CDR2 YYEKEE (reference sequence). The CDR3 has 14 residues. Written as DNA, the CDR3 is TGTGCCAGCAGCCCCCCGGCAGCACAAGATACGCAGTATTTT. This gives the protein CASSPPAAQDTQYF.

This clonotype was counted only a few times. Sequence at one end of the junction differs from germline and may be a read error. This chain joins TRBV6-6 and TRBJ2-1; tentative D call: TRBD1 (6 bases). Germline V gene data show CDR1 as MNHNY and CDR2 as SVGAGI (reference sequence). CDR3 length equals 13 residues. The CDR3 region is CASVTGSFNEQFF. DNA for the CDR3: TGTGCCAGCGTTACAGGGTCCTTCAATGAGCAGTTCTTC.

This clonotype was seen repeatedly, ten times or more. V is TRBV5-1 and J is TRBJ2-1; 8 positions agree with TRBD1. The V segment lost 0 bases and the J segment 10 bases; nucleotides outside the gene matches: 9. CDR3 length: 15 residues. CDR1 SGHRS and CDR2 YFSETQ come from the germline V gene. The CDR3 is CASSLGDRTFIEQFF. CDR3 coding DNA: TGCGCCAGCAGCTTGGGGGACAGGACCTTTATAGAGCAGTTCTTC. Complete variable domain (other parts from reference TRBV5-1 and TRBJ2-1): KAGVTQTPRYLIKTRGQQVTLSCSPISGHRSVSWYQQTPGQGLQFLFEYFSETQRNKGNFPGRFSGRQFSNSRSEMNVSTLELGDSALYLCASSLGDRTFIEQFFGPGTRLTVL.

This clonotype has ten or more counts. The chain recombines TRBV7-9 with TRBJ2-2; tentatively, D is TRBD1 or TRBD2 (5 bases each). Germline assignment: CDR1 SEHNR and CDR2 FQNEAQ (reference sequence). The CDR3 loop spans 17 amino acids. The germline V and J ends were trimmed by 1 base and 5 bases, with 17 bases remaining between them. For the CDR3, the DNA is TGTGCCAGCAGCTTAGACAGAGGGGCCTTGTGGACCGGGGAGCTGTTTTTT. Encoded protein: CASSLDRGALWTGELFF. The complete variable domain, with remaining parts taken from reference TRBV7-9 and TRBJ2-2, reads DTGVSQNPRHKITKRGQNVTFRCDPISEHNRLYWYRQTLGQGPEFLTYFQNEAQLEKSRLLSDRFSAERPKGSFSTLEIQRTEQGDSAMYLCASSLDRGALWTGELFFGEGSRLTVL.

This clonotype was observed a few times. The chain uses TRBV7-9 and TRBJ2-1; D is perhaps TRBD1 (6 bases). The germline V gene has CDR1 SEHNR and CDR2 FQNEAQ (reference sequence). V lost 8 bases to trimming and J lost 6 bases, with 23 bases between them. The CDR3 is 16 amino acids. CDR3 protein: CASPPKGQLSSNEQFF. The CDR3, as DNA: TGTGCCAGCCCCCCAAAAGGACAGCTGAGTTCCAATGAGCAGTTCTTC. The entire variable domain, with the rest obtained from reference TRBV7-9 and TRBJ2-1, is as follows: DTGVSQNPRHKITKRGQNVTFRCDPISEHNRLYWYRQTLGQGPEFLTYFQNEAQLEKSRLLSDRFSAERPKGSFSTLEIQRTEQGDSAMYLCASPPKGQLSSNEQFFGPGTRLTVL.

This chain uses TRBV12-3 or TRBV12-4 with TRBJ2-5, with D hard to call. This CDR3 spans 13 amino acids. The germline V and J ends were trimmed by 7 bases and 5 bases, with 14 bases remaining between them. The CDR3 region is CASTKGGPETQYF. In nucleotides, the CDR3 is TGTGCCAGCACCAAGGGCGGTCCGGAGACCCAGTACTTC.

A few counts support this clonotype. V gene TRBV5-1 combines with J gene TRBJ2-1; TRBD1 or TRBD2 may be the D gene (5 bases each). Germline-derived CDR1 and CDR2 are SGHRS and YFSETQ. V was trimmed by 1 base and J by 9 bases, leaving 23 bases between them. There are 17 residues in the CDR3. Here the CDR3 DNA reads TGCGCCAGCAGCTTGTTAAATTCCTACACAGGAGGTTCTGAGCAGTTCTTC. Protein sequence: CASSLLNSYTGGSEQFF.

This clonotype was observed a handful of times. V and J are TRBV29-1 and TRBJ2-1; D is unresolved. This CDR3 has 12 amino acids. V was trimmed by 3 bases and J by 4 bases, leaving 7 bases between them. Germline V gene lookup returns CDR1 SQVTM and CDR2 ANQGSEA. CDR3 DNA: TGCAGCGTTGACGAGAGATACAATGAGCAGTTCTTC. Translated: CSVDERYNEQFF.